A selection of T cell receptor beta chains follows, all from one sample in a study of CD8+ T cells in alopecia areata. Produced via immunoSEQ multiplex PCR; TCRdb's table is partial and in-frame only. The sample yields roughly 120,000 clones, roughly two thirds seen once. The source material was CD4+ T cells sorted from blood. All receptors derive from a human donor in good health. Each CDR3 is given without its conserved first and last residue.

v_gene | CDR3aa
TRBV18 | ASSERTEAF
TRBV10-1 | ASGPSRNEQF
TRBV27 | ASSAKQGGGNQPQH
TRBV27 | ASSLRLGPQH
TRBV2 | ASLDREGNQPQH
TRBV5-1 | ASSFLGGYGYT
TRBV4-2 | ASSQEGTGRGNQPQH
TRBV9 | ASSVGTSYEQY
TRBV23-1 | ASTSGGTEAF
TRBV29-1 | SVAFTGNTEAF
TRBV10-3 | AISGGPGTDTQY
TRBV29-1 | SVDIEGYEQY
TRBV29-1 | SVLTGLSGNQPQH
TRBV12-5 | ASGFLANTQY
TRBV18 | ASSSGNNSPLH
TRBV7-7 | ASSLSNSLYGYT
TRBV18 | ASSPTAGSTDTQY
TRBV30 | AWAGTSDQPQH
TRBV20-1 | SASRDTEAF
TRBV2 | ASSEEGLARDIQY
TRBV7-3 | ASSQLVSRRHEQF
TRBV29-1 | SFGVEAF
TRBV30 | AWSVSSPLH
TRBV6-5 | ASSRQPVGEAF
TRBV5-1 | ASSLDVANTGELF
TRBV11-2 | ASSFGGFLAKNIQY
TRBV7-2 | ASSPAGSGGTYEQY